Following are 5 T cell receptor beta chains from one sample sequenced in a study of blood T cell repertoires in COVID-19. The method was immunoSEQ multiplex PCR; TCRdb's version includes in-frame clones alone and lacks a portion of them. Here the sample spans about 43,000 clones, about four fifths being singletons. The sequencing input was peripheral blood. These TCRs come from an older woman with acute or convalescent COVID-19.

This clone showed up just once. V gene TRBV4-2 combines with J gene TRBJ2-2, with TRBD2 matching 9 bases. Germline CDR1 reads LGHNA; CDR2 reads YNFKEQ. The V and J ends lost 4 bases and 7 bases, in that order; junction bases with no gene match: 7. CDR3 size: 15 residues. This chain's CDR3 is CASSLQRGASGELFF. CDR3 nucleotide sequence: TGTGCCAGCAGCCTTCAGCGGGGGGCGAGCGGGGAGCTGTTTTTT.

The V call is TRBV19, the J call TRBJ1-2; D gene uncertain. Between the trimmed V and J ends, which lost 3 bases and 8 bases, there was a span of 10 bases. This CDR3 has 12 residues. In germline, CDR1 is LNHDA, CDR2 SQIVND (reference sequence). The DNA for the CDR3 is TGTGCCAGTAGTATGTCTCACGGGGGCTACACCTTC. Residues: CASSMSHGGYTF.

Here the CDR3 DNA reads TGTGCCAGCAGCGTAGACGGGGGGGCGCGCACAGATACGCAGTATTTT. Translating it yields CASSVDGGARTDTQYF. The chain combines TRBV9 with TRBJ2-3; 8 nucleotides agree with TRBD2. The germline V gene encodes CDR1 SGDLS and CDR2 YYNGEE. The junction had 4 bases not matched to a gene; V was cut back by 0 bases and J by 1 base. The CDR3 extends over 16 amino acids.

The CDR3 coding sequence is TGTGCCTGGAGTGTCCAGGGGGATCAGCCCCAGCATTTT. Protein product: CAWSVQGDQPQHF. The rearrangement links TRBV30 to TRBJ1-5; 7 bases are a match to TRBD1. The CDR3 loop spans 13 amino acids. Germline lookup yields CDR1 GTSNPN and CDR2 SVGIG (reference sequence). J was trimmed by 5 bases and V by 0 bases; bases with no gene match: 1.

The chain uses TRBV10-3 and TRBJ2-1, with 8 bases matching TRBD1. V shed 5 bases and J 4 bases; nucleotides not matched to a gene: 7. The CDR3 consists of 15 residues. Germline V CDR1 and CDR2: ENHRY, SYGVKD. The CDR3 DNA reads TGTGCCATCAGTCCGCAGGGGGCAACTTACAATGAGCAGTTCTTC. This gives the protein CAISPQGATYNEQFF.